The clone carrying this T cell receptor (beta chain) was counted many times. Its antigen is undetermined. The sample comes from a study of early T cells in non-severe SARS-CoV-2 infection. Study-wide results and caveats: The VDJdb matching leaned toward anti-spike CD8 responses and overlooked private and CD4 specificities.

Each cDNA molecule carried a unique molecular identifier. TCRdb processed the 5' RACE reads anew with MiXCR; each CDR3 protein has one entry. The repertoire holds roughly 49,000 distinct CDR3 sequences, with about 4.2% as singletons. The CDR3 contains 15 residues. Germline CDR1 and CDR2: KGHDR and SFDVKD. Trimming shortened V by 6 bases and J by 3 bases, and 16 bases separated the two germline ends. The chain is built from TRBV24-1 and TRBJ2-5, with D perhaps matching TRBD1 (6 bases). The sequenced material came from whole blood. The receptor was isolated from an adult who was a healthcare worker with PCR-confirmed SARS-CoV-2 infection or an uninfected control (not recorded which). The CDR3 is CATSLGTRDEETQYF. As DNA, the CDR3 is TGTGCCACCAGTCTGGGGACAAGAGACGAAGAGACCCAGTACTTC.